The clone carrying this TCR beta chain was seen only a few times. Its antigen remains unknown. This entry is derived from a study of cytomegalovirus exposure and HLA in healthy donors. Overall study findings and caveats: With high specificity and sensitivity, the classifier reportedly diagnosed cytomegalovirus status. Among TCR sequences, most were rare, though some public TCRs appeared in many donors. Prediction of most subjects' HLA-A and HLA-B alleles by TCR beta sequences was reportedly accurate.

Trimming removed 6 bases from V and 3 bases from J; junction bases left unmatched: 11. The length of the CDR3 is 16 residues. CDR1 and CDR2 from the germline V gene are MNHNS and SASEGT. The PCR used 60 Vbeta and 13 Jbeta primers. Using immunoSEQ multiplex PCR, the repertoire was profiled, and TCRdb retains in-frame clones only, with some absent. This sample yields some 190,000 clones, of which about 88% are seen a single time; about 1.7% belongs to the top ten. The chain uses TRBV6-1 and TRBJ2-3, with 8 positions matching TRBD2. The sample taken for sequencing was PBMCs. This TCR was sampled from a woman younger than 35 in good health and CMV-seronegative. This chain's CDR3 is CASSEPGGTSTDTQYF. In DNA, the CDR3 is TGTGCCAGCAGCGAACCGGGGGGGACTTCGACAGATACGCAGTATTTT.